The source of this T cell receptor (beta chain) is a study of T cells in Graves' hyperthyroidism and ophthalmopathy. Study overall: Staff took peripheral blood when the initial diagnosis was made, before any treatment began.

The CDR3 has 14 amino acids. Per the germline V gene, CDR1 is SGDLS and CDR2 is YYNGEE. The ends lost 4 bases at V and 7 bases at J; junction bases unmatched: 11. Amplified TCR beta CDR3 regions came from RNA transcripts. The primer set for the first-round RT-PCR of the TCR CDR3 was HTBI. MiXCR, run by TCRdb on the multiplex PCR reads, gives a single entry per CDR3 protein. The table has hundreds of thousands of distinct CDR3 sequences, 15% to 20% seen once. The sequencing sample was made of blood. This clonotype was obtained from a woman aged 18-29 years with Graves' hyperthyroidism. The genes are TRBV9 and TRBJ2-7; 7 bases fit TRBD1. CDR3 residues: CASSPRQGWAEQYF. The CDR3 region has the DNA TGTGCCAGCAGCCCCCGACAGGGATGGGCTGAGCAGTACTTC.